These T cell receptor beta chains were read from a single sample in a study of T cell repertoires in cytomegalovirus infection. One entry per CDR3 protein, called by TCRdb with MiXCR from the reads. The table has some 800,000 distinct CDR3 sequences, less than 35% seen once. No antigens are known for them. Sequencing used cultured CD8+ T cells from PBMCs, obtained from culture after CMV antigen stimulation. These receptors were obtained from a human donor in good health (CMV status not recorded). Some clones in this sample may be carry-over from other donors' samples. CDR3s include the opening cysteine and the closing phenylalanine or tryptophan. The order of the fields is V gene, J gene, D gene, clone size, CDR3 DNA, CDR3 protein. D genes are given only for firm matches. The size field is filled for only some rows; it gives once, few, many or a size class.

v_call: TRBV12-3/TRBV12-4
j_call: TRBJ2-2
d_call: TRBD2
clone_size: -
cdr3_nt: TGTGCCAGCAGTTTTGAAGCGGGGGCCCTACCCGGGGAGCTGTTTTTT
cdr3_aa: CASSFEAGALPGELFF

v_call: TRBV7-9
j_call: TRBJ2-2
d_call: TRBD1
clone_size: few
cdr3_nt: TGTGCCAGCAGCTTAAACCCGACAGGGTTGAACACCGGGGAGCTGTTTTTT
cdr3_aa: CASSLNPTGLNTGELFF

v_call: TRBV19
j_call: TRBJ1-1
d_call: TRBD1
clone_size: -
cdr3_nt: TGTGCCAGTAGTACTGGACAGGGTGATCTCTCTGAAGCTTTCTTT
cdr3_aa: CASSTGQGDLSEAFF

v_call: TRBV7-3
j_call: TRBJ2-2
d_call: -
clone_size: -
cdr3_nt: TGTGCCAGCAGCCCCCAGGGGAGGGGGGGTAACACCGGGGAGCTGTTTTTT
cdr3_aa: CASSPQGRGGNTGELFF

v_call: TRBV7-9
j_call: TRBJ2-3
d_call: -
clone_size: many
cdr3_nt: TGTGCCAGCAGCTTATCAGGTCCGATTCCGGCCGATACGCAGTATTTT
cdr3_aa: CASSLSGPIPADTQYF

v_call: TRBV7-7
j_call: TRBJ2-7
d_call: TRBD1
clone_size: -
cdr3_nt: TGTGCTAGCAGCCAGGGGACAGGCGAGAGGTACGAGCAGTACTTC
cdr3_aa: CASSQGTGERYEQYF

v_call: TRBV7-9
j_call: TRBJ1-3
d_call: -
clone_size: -
cdr3_nt: TGTGCCAGCAGCCCTCGAAACACCATATATTTT
cdr3_aa: CASSPRNTIYF

v_call: TRBV12-3/TRBV12-4
j_call: TRBJ1-3
d_call: -
clone_size: few
cdr3_nt: TGTGCCAGCAGACCGCCGGTTGGAAGCTCTGGAAACACCATATATTTT
cdr3_aa: CASRPPVGSSGNTIYF

v_call: TRBV7-9
j_call: TRBJ2-7
d_call: TRBD2
clone_size: few
cdr3_nt: TGTGCCAGCACGCCTTTATGGGAGGCGGGGGTTTCCTACGAGCAGTACTTC
cdr3_aa: CASTPLWEAGVSYEQYF

v_call: TRBV4-1
j_call: TRBJ2-7
d_call: -
clone_size: -
cdr3_nt: TGCGCCAGCAGCCAGGGGAGGGGGTTCCCCTACGAGCAGTACTTC
cdr3_aa: CASSQGRGFPYEQYF

v_call: TRBV6-5
j_call: TRBJ2-1
d_call: -
clone_size: -
cdr3_nt: TGTGCCAGCAGTTTTGGAACCCGGTACAATGAGCAGTTCTTC
cdr3_aa: CASSFGTRYNEQFF

v_call: TRBV4-3
j_call: TRBJ1-1
d_call: -
clone_size: -
cdr3_nt: TGCGCCAGCAGCCAAGAAGGATCCTACCTGGGGTATACTGAAGCTTTCTTT
cdr3_aa: CASSQEGSYLGYTEAFF

v_call: TRBV12-5
j_call: TRBJ1-1
d_call: TRBD1
clone_size: few
cdr3_nt: TGTGCTAGTGGTTTCACGATCGGACAGGACCTTATGAACACTGAAGCTTTCTTT
cdr3_aa: CASGFTIGQDLMNTEAFF

v_call: TRBV14
j_call: TRBJ1-6
d_call: -
clone_size: few
cdr3_nt: TGTGCCAGCAGAGACTGGGGGAATTCACCCCTCCACTTT
cdr3_aa: CASRDWGNSPLHF

v_call: TRBV7-3
j_call: TRBJ2-2
d_call: -
clone_size: -
cdr3_nt: TGTGCCAGCAGCTTAAACTCAGGCGGGGAGCTGTTTTTT
cdr3_aa: CASSLNSGGELFF

v_call: TRBV4-1
j_call: TRBJ2-7
d_call: -
clone_size: -
cdr3_nt: TGCGCCAGCAGCCCGAACAGGGCCGGGGACGAGCAGTACTTC
cdr3_aa: CASSPNRAGDEQYF

v_call: TRBV4-1
j_call: TRBJ1-6
d_call: TRBD1
clone_size: -
cdr3_nt: TGCGCCAGCAGCGCCCGAATACTAGGACAGGGGACCTATAATTCACCCCTCCACTTT
cdr3_aa: CASSARILGQGTYNSPLHF

v_call: TRBV6-5
j_call: TRBJ2-3
d_call: TRBD1
clone_size: -
cdr3_nt: TGTGCCAGCAGTCCTGGGACAGGGATGATAGATACGCAGTATTTT
cdr3_aa: CASSPGTGMIDTQYF

v_call: TRBV2
j_call: TRBJ2-2
d_call: -
clone_size: few
cdr3_nt: TGTGCCAGCAGTGAATTGAGACAATCGAACACCGGGGAGCTGTTTTTT
cdr3_aa: CASSELRQSNTGELFF

v_call: TRBV6-1
j_call: TRBJ2-3
d_call: TRBD2
clone_size: -
cdr3_nt: TGTGCCAGCATTTTTCTCACTAGCGGGGACACAGATACGCAGTATTTT
cdr3_aa: CASIFLTSGDTDTQYF

v_call: TRBV7-8
j_call: TRBJ1-2
d_call: -
clone_size: many
cdr3_nt: TGTGCCAGCAGCTCAAGGGCAGCTACTCCTAACTATGGCTACACCTTC
cdr3_aa: CASSSRAATPNYGYTF

v_call: TRBV12-3/TRBV12-4
j_call: TRBJ1-1
d_call: -
clone_size: -
cdr3_nt: TGTGCCAGCAGCCACCGGACAGATAACACTGAAGCTTTCTTT
cdr3_aa: CASSHRTDNTEAFF

v_call: TRBV7-9
j_call: TRBJ1-2
d_call: -
clone_size: -
cdr3_nt: TGTGCCAGCAGCTTAGCCGCAGGGAGAAGTGGCTACACCTTC
cdr3_aa: CASSLAAGRSGYTF

v_call: TRBV4-3
j_call: TRBJ1-2
d_call: TRBD1
clone_size: -
cdr3_nt: TGCGCCAGCAGCCAAGAATTCACAGGGGCCCCCTATGGCTACACCTTC
cdr3_aa: CASSQEFTGAPYGYTF

v_call: TRBV19
j_call: TRBJ2-1
d_call: TRBD1
clone_size: few
cdr3_nt: TGTGCCAGTAGTCCCAGGACAGGGTTGGGGTTCTTC
cdr3_aa: CASSPRTGLGFF

v_call: TRBV6-2/TRBV6-3
j_call: TRBJ2-2
d_call: -
clone_size: few
cdr3_nt: TGTGCCAGCAGTTACGCGGCTAGCCTGGGCACCGGGGAGCTGTTTTTT
cdr3_aa: CASSYAASLGTGELFF

v_call: TRBV2
j_call: TRBJ2-7
d_call: -
clone_size: -
cdr3_nt: TGTGCCACTGGGACGACCACCTACGAGCAGTACTTC
cdr3_aa: CATGTTTYEQYF

v_call: TRBV12-3/TRBV12-4
j_call: TRBJ1-2
d_call: TRBD1
clone_size: many
cdr3_nt: TGTGCCAGCAGTAGCCGGACAGGTGAAAGAGGCGGCTACACCTTC
cdr3_aa: CASSSRTGERGGYTF

v_call: TRBV28
j_call: TRBJ2-6
d_call: -
clone_size: -
cdr3_nt: TGTGCCAGCATGGAGATCTCTGGGGCCAACGTCCTGACTTTC
cdr3_aa: CASMEISGANVLTF

v_call: TRBV27
j_call: TRBJ1-4
d_call: -
clone_size: -
cdr3_nt: TGTGCCAGCAGTTTATCCCCCGGGGACACTCGCGGGGAAAAACTGTTTTTT
cdr3_aa: CASSLSPGDTRGEKLFF

v_call: TRBV9
j_call: TRBJ1-4
d_call: -
clone_size: few
cdr3_nt: TGTGCCAGCAGCGTCGGGGGCCCAGCTAATGAAAAACTGTTTTTT
cdr3_aa: CASSVGGPANEKLFF

v_call: TRBV4-1
j_call: TRBJ2-7
d_call: TRBD1
clone_size: few
cdr3_nt: TGCGCCAGCAGCCAAGAGTCGGACAGGGGGCCCTACGAGCAGTACTTC
cdr3_aa: CASSQESDRGPYEQYF

v_call: TRBV27
j_call: TRBJ1-1
d_call: -
clone_size: -
cdr3_nt: TGTGCCAGCGGATGGGGGCTAGACACTGAAGCTTTCTTT
cdr3_aa: CASGWGLDTEAFF

v_call: TRBV6-5
j_call: TRBJ2-3
d_call: -
clone_size: -
cdr3_nt: TGTGTCAGCTCCTTCGACAGCACAGATACGCAGTATTTT
cdr3_aa: CVSSFDSTDTQYF

v_call: TRBV10-3
j_call: TRBJ2-4
d_call: TRBD2
clone_size: many
cdr3_nt: TGTGCCATCAGTGAGTCGGGGGGGTCTCAAAACATTCAGTACTTC
cdr3_aa: CAISESGGSQNIQYF

v_call: TRBV2
j_call: TRBJ1-3
d_call: -
clone_size: -
cdr3_nt: TGTGCCACCCTTTTCTTCTCTGGAAACACCATATATTTT
cdr3_aa: CATLFFSGNTIYF

v_call: TRBV5-4
j_call: TRBJ2-3
d_call: TRBD2
clone_size: few
cdr3_nt: TGTGCCAGCAGCATGGGGACTAGCGGGGGGGCCGTAGATACGCAGTATTTT
cdr3_aa: CASSMGTSGGAVDTQYF

v_call: TRBV7-9
j_call: TRBJ1-1
d_call: -
clone_size: many
cdr3_nt: TGTGCCACGCAGGGGTTAGGGGACACTGAAGCTTTCTTT
cdr3_aa: CATQGLGDTEAFF

v_call: TRBV12-3/TRBV12-4
j_call: TRBJ2-2
d_call: -
clone_size: -
cdr3_nt: TGTGCCAGCAGTTTGAATATGTTGGCCGGGGAGCTGTTTTTT
cdr3_aa: CASSLNMLAGELFF

v_call: TRBV7-2
j_call: TRBJ1-4
d_call: -
clone_size: many
cdr3_nt: TGTGCCAGCAGCTCCGGACAAATGGGGGCAAAACTGTTTTTT
cdr3_aa: CASSSGQMGAKLFF

v_call: TRBV6-1
j_call: TRBJ2-3
d_call: -
clone_size: -
cdr3_nt: TGTGCCAGCAGTGATCAGGGCTATTCCACAGATACGCAGTATTTT
cdr3_aa: CASSDQGYSTDTQYF

v_call: TRBV7-9
j_call: TRBJ2-7
d_call: TRBD1
clone_size: -
cdr3_nt: TGTGCCAGCAGCTCTTTGACAGGGACCTACGAGCAGTACTTC
cdr3_aa: CASSSLTGTYEQYF

v_call: TRBV5-4
j_call: TRBJ2-5
d_call: TRBD2
clone_size: -
cdr3_nt: TGTGCCAGCAGCTTTTCCAGCGGGGAGGCGGGGGAGACCCAGTACTTC
cdr3_aa: CASSFSSGEAGETQYF

v_call: TRBV10-3
j_call: TRBJ1-2
d_call: -
clone_size: many
cdr3_nt: TGTGCCAGCGAGCTCACGGGTGAACGGCGCTATGGCTACACCTTC
cdr3_aa: CASELTGERRYGYTF

v_call: TRBV7-9
j_call: TRBJ2-1
d_call: -
clone_size: -
cdr3_nt: TGTGCCAGCAGCTCCGCCAGTGGACCCTACAATGAGCAGTTCTTC
cdr3_aa: CASSSASGPYNEQFF

v_call: TRBV5-4
j_call: TRBJ1-6
d_call: TRBD1
clone_size: few
cdr3_nt: TGTGCCAGCAGCTTGGTACCGGGACAGGGGAACTCACCCCTCCACTTT
cdr3_aa: CASSLVPGQGNSPLHF

v_call: TRBV11-2
j_call: TRBJ2-1
d_call: TRBD2
clone_size: few
cdr3_nt: TGTGCCAGCAGTCGGCCGAAAGCGGGGGGGCCGTATACTGAGCAGTTCTTC
cdr3_aa: CASSRPKAGGPYTEQFF

v_call: TRBV7-2
j_call: TRBJ2-5
d_call: TRBD2
clone_size: few
cdr3_nt: TGTGCCAGCAGCTCCAGACTAGCGGGGGGGCTCCAAGAGACCCAGTACTTC
cdr3_aa: CASSSRLAGGLQETQYF

v_call: TRBV27
j_call: TRBJ1-1
d_call: -
clone_size: -
cdr3_nt: TGTGCCAGCAGGCTGGTGGGCGGCGGCACTGAAGCTTTCTTT
cdr3_aa: CASRLVGGGTEAFF

v_call: TRBV4-1
j_call: TRBJ2-7
d_call: TRBD2
clone_size: -
cdr3_nt: TGCGCCAGCAGCCAAGTACTAGCGGGGTCCTACGAGCAGTACTTC
cdr3_aa: CASSQVLAGSYEQYF

v_call: TRBV12-3/TRBV12-4
j_call: TRBJ2-1
d_call: TRBD2
clone_size: few
cdr3_nt: TGTGCCAGCAGGCGGCGGACTAGCGTGTTCTTC
cdr3_aa: CASRRRTSVFF